These 30 T cell receptor beta chains came from one sample sequenced in a study of T cells in Graves' hyperthyroidism and ophthalmopathy. TCR beta CDR3 region amplification was performed from RNA transcripts. HTBI primers were the set used in a first-round RT-PCR of the TCR CDR3. TCRdb itself ran the multiplex PCR reads through MiXCR, one entry per CDR3 protein. The sample contains 130,000 or so distinct CDR3 sequences, roughly a fifth of which appear only once. Specimen: blood. The receptors were sampled from a woman between 50 and 59 years old with Graves' hyperthyroidism that later progressed to Graves' ophthalmopathy.

This clonotype was counted a few times. This chain joins TRBV5-8 and TRBJ2-7; D remains ambiguous. This CDR3 has 14 amino acids. V dropped 1 base and J dropped 1 base, with 9 bases sitting between them. Germline V gene lookup returns CDR1 SGHTS and CDR2 YDEGEE. The CDR3: CASSLHGGSYEQYF. As DNA, the CDR3 is TGTGCCAGCAGCTTGCACGGTGGGTCCTACGAGCAGTACTTC.

This clonotype was recorded many times. This rearrangement joins TRBV28 to TRBJ1-2; 9 bases agree with TRBD1. Trimming cost V 3 bases and J 8 bases; bases outside gene matches: 7. This CDR3 has 14 amino acids. CDR1 and CDR2 from the germline V gene are MDHEN and SYDVKM. This chain's CDR3 is CASSLNHRGQGYTF. The CDR3 DNA is TGTGCCAGCAGTTTGAACCACAGGGGGCAAGGCTACACCTTC.

This clonotype was seen a few times. V usage is TRBV19 and J usage is TRBJ1-5; tentative D call: TRBD1 (5 bases). The CDR3 sequence is 14 residues long. The V end was cut by 3 bases, the J end by 6 bases, with 12 bases between. From germline, CDR1 is LNHDA and CDR2 SQIVND (reference sequence). The CDR3 loop reads CASSIRGLGQPQHF. The CDR3 bases are TGTGCCAGTAGTATCCGGGGCCTTGGTCAGCCCCAGCATTTT.

This clonotype came up a few times. This chain joins TRBV12-5 and TRBJ1-1; 11 nucleotides match TRBD1. The germline CDR1 and CDR2 sequences are LGHNT and FRNRAP. The CDR3 consists of 12 residues. J gave up 9 bases and V 7 bases, and 4 bases lay outside the gene matches. The CDR3 sequence is CASEGTGGKAFF. The CDR3 nucleotides read TGTGCTAGTGAAGGGACAGGGGGGAAAGCTTTCTTT. The full variable domain, with the rest looked up from reference TRBV12-5 and TRBJ1-1, is DARVTQTPRHKVTEMGQEVTMRCQPILGHNTVFWYRQTMMQGLELLAYFRNRAPLDDSGMPKDRFSAEMPDATLATLKIQPSEPRDSAVYFCASEGTGGKAFFGQGTRLTVV.

This clonotype was recorded at least ten times. The chain joins TRBV28 to TRBJ2-3, with 9 nucleotides matching TRBD2. The CDR3 sequence is 14 residues long. In germline, CDR1 is MDHEN, CDR2 SYDVKM. V dropped 5 bases and J dropped 5; count of bases not matched to a gene: 5. The CDR3 is CASSIAGVEDTQYF. The CDR3, as DNA: TGTGCCAGCAGTATAGCGGGAGTAGAAGATACGCAGTATTTT.

Notes on this clonotype: Just one base apart from a much larger clone, this may be a read error. This chain connects TRBV11-2 to TRBJ2-7; D possibly uses TRBD1 or TRBD2 (5 bases each). The CDR3 is 13 amino acids. The germline CDR1 and CDR2 sequences are SGHAT and FQNNGV. With 3 bases removed from V and 7 bases from J, the gap between germline ends came to 13 bases. CDR3 sequence: CASSFSGPGEQYF. The CDR3 DNA follows: TGTGCCAGCAGCTTTTCGGGACCGGGGGAGCAGTACTTC.

This clonotype was counted only a few times. J is TRBJ1-2 and V is TRBV20-1, with D maybe TRBD1 (5 bases). Germline CDR1 is DFQATT and CDR2 is SNEGSKA (reference sequence). V dropped 6 bases and J dropped 2 bases, with 19 bases sitting between them. This CDR3 is 15 amino acids long. CDR3 DNA: TGCAGTGCCCTACCGTCGGGACGGCGAAACTATGGCTACACCTTC. Translating it yields CSALPSGRRNYGYTF.

In nucleotides, the CDR3 is TGTGCCACCCTGACCATACTAGCGGGATACAATGAGCAGTTCTTC. Encoded protein: CATLTILAGYNEQFF. The chain employs TRBV28 and TRBJ2-1, with 10 bases lining up with TRBD2. Looked up from germline, CDR1 is MDHEN and CDR2 is SYDVKM. The junction had 10 bases not matched to a gene; V was cut back by 10 bases and J by 4 bases. This CDR3 comprises 15 residues.

This clonotype was detected many times. The rearrangement uses TRBV2 and TRBJ1-2; 9 bases map to TRBD1. With 3 bases clipped from V and 9 bases from J, the junction kept 2 bases outside the gene matches. The CDR3 is made up of 12 amino acids. Per the germline V gene, CDR1 is SNHLY and CDR2 is FYNNEI. The DNA for the CDR3 is TGTGCCAGCAGTGAGGGACAGGGAAGCTACACCTTC. It encodes CASSEGQGSYTF.

The chain couples TRBV28 to TRBJ2-3; 11 bases map to TRBD2. CDR1 is MDHEN, CDR2 SYDVKM, per germline. Trimming at V came to 6 bases and at J to 5 bases, leaving 10 bases not matched to a gene. This CDR3 region has 16 residues. The CDR3 nucleotides read TGTGCCAGCAGCATTAGCGGGAGGGGGATAGGAGATACGCAGTATTTT. Its protein product is CASSISGRGIGDTQYF. Combining the CDR3 with reference TRBV28 and TRBJ2-3 gives the whole variable domain DVKVTQSSRYLVKRTGEKVFLECVQDMDHENMFWYRQDPGLGLRLIYFSYDVKMKEKGDIPEGYSVSREKKERFSLILESASTNQTSMYLCASSISGRGIGDTQYFGPGTRLTVL.

The sample holds many counts of this clonotype. The chain couples TRBV3-1 to TRBJ1-5; 11 bases map to TRBD1. V lost 5 bases, J lost 6 bases, and 6 bases stayed unmatched. In germline, CDR1 is LGHDT, CDR2 YNNKEL (reference sequence). The CDR3 consists of 15 residues. CDR3 region: CASSDTGQGGQPQHF. The CDR3 DNA reads as TGTGCCAGCAGCGACACGGGACAGGGGGGTCAGCCCCAGCATTTT.

This clonotype was recorded at least ten times. This chain joins TRBV11-2 and TRBJ2-3; the D gene is possibly TRBD2 (6 bases). Per the germline V gene, CDR1 is SGHAT and CDR2 is FQNNGV. The V and J ends lost 5 bases and 0 bases respectively, with 9 bases between them. This CDR3 is 14 amino acids long. CDR3 region: CASSTGLSTDTQYF. Written as DNA, the CDR3 is TGTGCCAGCAGCACGGGACTGAGCACAGATACGCAGTATTTT.

This clonotype was recorded many times. The rearrangement links TRBV2 to TRBJ2-2; TRBD2 aligns across 7 bases. The germline gives CDR1 SNHLY, CDR2 FYNNEI. Unmatched junction bases numbered 5, after V lost 2 bases and J lost 5 bases. The CDR3 contains 15 residues. CDR3 sequence: CASSEQAGRTGELFF. The CDR3 region has the DNA TGTGCCAGCAGTGAACAAGCGGGAAGGACCGGGGAGCTGTTTTTT.

J is TRBJ1-2 and V is TRBV10-2; 7 bases are a match to TRBD1. Trimming at V came to 2 bases and at J to 3 bases, leaving 3 bases not matched to a gene. Germline CDR1 is WSHSY and CDR2 is SAAADI. The CDR3 runs to 14 residues. The CDR3 DNA follows: TGCGCCAGCAGTGAGGTACAGGGGCACTATGGCTACACCTTC. Protein product: CASSEVQGHYGYTF.

The table lists this clonotype with a few counts. Germline is not matched at one junction end, which may reflect a read error. The J gene is TRBJ2-7, the V gene TRBV6-1; the match to TRBD1 covers 8 bases. The CDR3 contains 15 residues. Germline V CDR1 and CDR2: MNHNS, SASEGT. The CDR3 protein is CASSQTGGSSYGQYF. CDR3 sequence (DNA): TGTGCCAGCAGTCAAACAGGGGGAAGCTCCTACGGGCAGTACTTC.

The chain has TRBV12-3 or TRBV12-4 and TRBJ1-5; D is undetermined. The CDR3 covers 14 residues. With 6 bases removed from V and 0 bases from J, the gap between germline ends came to 9 bases. The CDR3 is CASSLTVSNQPQHF. In DNA, the CDR3 is TGTGCCAGCAGCCTAACAGTTAGCAATCAGCCCCAGCATTTT.

This clonotype was detected ten times or more. The chain couples TRBV20-1 to TRBJ2-3, with 11 bases fitting TRBD2. Germline trimming cut 2 bases from V and 2 bases from J; bases unmatched to any gene: 6. The CDR3 consists of 16 residues. Germline loops: CDR1 DFQATT, CDR2 SNEGSKA (reference sequence). CDR3 residues: CSARRRTSGPTDTQYF. The CDR3 DNA reads as TGCAGTGCTAGAAGAAGGACTAGCGGGCCCACAGATACGCAGTATTTT.

The gene calls are TRBV6-1 and TRBJ1-6; tentative D call: TRBD1 (6 bases). The CDR3 extends over 17 amino acids. The V end lost 5 bases, the J end lost 0 bases, and 14 bases lay between the germline ends. Per germline, CDR1 MNHNS and CDR2 SASEGT. CDR3 region: CASSYSGERSYNSPLHF. CDR3 bases: TGTGCCAGCAGTTATTCAGGGGAACGCTCCTATAATTCACCCCTCCACTTT.

This chain uses TRBV6-1 with TRBJ1-6; D uncertain. Germline values: CDR1 MNHNS, CDR2 SASEGT. The V end lost 6 bases, the J end lost 12 bases, and 12 bases lay between the germline ends. The CDR3 has 12 amino acids. The CDR3 nucleotides read TGTGCCAGCAGGGAACGGGTTGAACCCCTCCACTTT. Amino acids: CASRERVEPLHF.

This clonotype has more than one count but fewer than ten. With a much larger clone just one base away, this may be a read error. The chain carries TRBV5-1 and TRBJ2-7; possible D gene TRBD2, 6 bases. In germline, CDR1 is SGHRS, CDR2 YFSETQ. The CDR3 runs 15 residues. CDR3 in amino acids: CASSPEGGTPYEQHF. The CDR3, as DNA: TGCGCCAGCAGCCCTGAGGGCGGGACCCCCTACGAGCAGCACTTC.

This clonotype has ten or more counts. The chain links TRBV6-1 to TRBJ2-2; D call uncertain. Germline V gene sequence: CDR1 MNHNS, CDR2 SASEGT. The CDR3 has 12 residues. Trimming removed 5 bases at V and 5 bases at J, with 6 bases between. CDR3 in amino acids: CASSFQTGELFF. CDR3 in DNA: TGTGCCAGCAGTTTTCAGACCGGGGAGCTGTTTTTT.

This clonotype was counted at least ten times. V and J are TRBV11-2 and TRBJ2-5; 7 bases align to TRBD1. There are 13 residues in the CDR3. The V gene end was trimmed by 1 base and the J gene end by 6 bases; junction bases not matched to a gene: 2. The germline V gene has CDR1 SGHAT and CDR2 FQNNGV. CDR3 in amino acids: CASSLVQGKTQYF. The CDR3 DNA sequence: TGTGCCAGCAGCTTAGTACAGGGGAAGACCCAGTACTTC.

This clonotype has a count of ten or more. V usage is TRBV6-5 and J usage is TRBJ1-2, with 8 bases fitting TRBD1. The junction had 7 bases not matched to a gene; V was cut back by 0 bases and J by 7 bases. Per germline, CDR1 MNHEY and CDR2 SVGAGI. The CDR3 contains 15 residues. Written as DNA, the CDR3 is TGTGCCAGCAGTTACTCCCAGGGGGCGAATCGTGGCTACACCTTC. Amino acid sequence: CASSYSQGANRGYTF.

This clonotype was picked up a small number of times. This chain links TRBV9 with TRBJ1-1; D is perhaps TRBD1 (5 bases). The CDR3 covers 14 residues. CDR1 is SGDLS, CDR2 YYNGEE, per germline. The V end was cut by 4 bases, the J end by 0 bases, with 10 bases between. The CDR3 loop reads CASSTGLMNTEAFF. The DNA of the CDR3 is TGTGCCAGCAGCACAGGACTGATGAACACTGAAGCTTTCTTT.

This clonotype was picked up many times. The chain is built from TRBV2 and TRBJ1-5; TRBD1 agrees at 7 bases. Unmatched junction bases numbered 4, after V lost 5 bases and J lost 0 bases. Germline CDR1 and CDR2: SNHLY and FYNNEI. The CDR3 is 15 residues long. The DNA of the CDR3 is TGTGCCAGCAGTCCCGACAGGGCTAGCAATCAGCCCCAGCATTTT. It specifies CASSPDRASNQPQHF.

This clonotype was seen a few times. The chain uses TRBV7-9 and TRBJ1-5; possible D gene TRBD1, 6 bases. CDR1 is SEHNR and CDR2 is FQNEAQ in the germline V gene (reference sequence). The length of the CDR3 is 14 residues. Trimming took off 3 bases at V and 6 bases at J, with 12 bases between the two ends. The CDR3 is CASSLRGAGQPQHF. The CDR3 DNA is TGTGCCAGCAGCTTGAGGGGGGCGGGTCAGCCCCAGCATTTT.

The sample holds a few counts of this clonotype. The genes are TRBV5-6 and TRBJ2-5, with D perhaps given as TRBD1 or TRBD2 (6 bases each). There are 12 residues in the CDR3. The V gene lost 0 bases and the J gene lost 13 bases, with 13 bases spanning the gap. Germline V gene data show CDR1 as SGHDT and CDR2 as YYEEEE. DNA for the CDR3: TGTGCCAGCAGCTTGGGATGGGGGGCCGGGTACTTC. As protein: CASSLGWGAGYF.

The chain combines TRBV19 with TRBJ2-7; a possible D gene is TRBD1 (5 bases). Germline values: CDR1 LNHDA, CDR2 SQIVND (reference sequence). V was trimmed by 3 bases and J by 5 bases, leaving 17 bases between them. There are 15 residues in the CDR3. The CDR3 sequence: CASSISRASANEQYF. The CDR3 DNA reads as TGTGCCAGTAGTATCAGCAGGGCGTCGGCCAACGAGCAGTACTTC.

The chain joins TRBV6-1 to TRBJ2-1; perhaps TRBD2 as D (7 bases). CDR3 length equals 15 residues. With 3 bases removed from V and 7 bases from J, the gap between germline ends came to 16 bases. CDR1 MNHNS and CDR2 SASEGT come from the germline V gene. For the CDR3, the DNA is TGTGCCAGCAGTGATGAGGCGGGGGCGTGGAATGAGCAGTTCTTC. Translation: CASSDEAGAWNEQFF.

There are a few counts of this clonotype. The chain links TRBV29-1 to TRBJ2-5, with D possibly being TRBD2 (6 bases). V was pared by 4 bases and J by 5 bases, with 14 bases between. Germline V gene lookup returns CDR1 SQVTM and CDR2 ANQGSEA. The CDR3 totals 13 residues. This CDR3 is CSVGGDCWETQYF. The DNA of the CDR3 is TGCAGCGTTGGCGGGGACTGCTGGGAGACCCAGTACTTC.